This entry lists 15 T cell receptor beta chains sequenced from one sample in a study of long-term antiretroviral therapy in people with HIV. Version v3.0 of the immunoSEQ assay ran at survey level. The method was immunoSEQ multiplex PCR; TCRdb's version includes in-frame clones alone and lacks a portion of them. Seen here are under 15,000 clones, 70% to 75% observed once, and the top ten hold about an eighth. This sample comprised unsorted PBMCs, obtained about 3.3 years before starting antiretroviral therapy. The source of these receptors is a man between 40 and 49 years old with HIV.

The gene calls are TRBV6-5 and TRBJ1-2, with 9 bases fitting TRBD1. The V gene's germline CDR1 is MNHEY and CDR2 SVGAGI. The CDR3 is 14 amino acids. The junction had 3 bases not matched to a gene; V was cut back by 5 bases and J by 2 bases. CDR3 nucleotide sequence: TGTGCCAGCAGTACAGGGGGCGCAAACTATGGCTACACCTTC. Protein: CASSTGGANYGYTF.

Notes on this clone: Other nucleotide sequences in the sample specify the same CDR3. The chain combines TRBV4-3 with TRBJ2-7, with a weak D call TRBD2 (5 bases). V gave up 0 bases and J gave up 1 base, with 7 bases separating them. Germline V gene lookup returns CDR1 LGHNA and CDR2 YSLEER. The CDR3 runs to 14 residues. The CDR3 sequence: CASSQDRRSYEQYF. CDR3 coding DNA: TGCGCCAGCAGCCAAGACAGGAGGTCCTACGAGCAGTACTTC.

The rearrangement joins TRBV19 to TRBJ2-2; the D gene is possibly TRBD1 (6 bases). Trimming removed 5 bases at V and 1 base at J, with 11 bases between. Germline V gives CDR1 LNHDA, CDR2 SQIVND (reference sequence). This CDR3 has 15 residues. The CDR3 loop reads CASSWTVGNTGELFF. CDR3 DNA: TGTGCCAGTAGTTGGACAGTCGGGAACACCGGGGAGCTGTTTTTT.

The rearrangement uses TRBV29-1 and TRBJ2-7; D is possibly TRBD1 (6 bases). This CDR3 is built from 14 residues. CDR1 is SQVTM, CDR2 ANQGSEA, per germline. The ends were cut back, 0 bases at V and 4 bases at J, with 13 bases in the middle. The DNA of the CDR3 is TGCAGCGTTGAAGAAACGGGACAAGTATACGAGCAGTACTTC. It specifies CSVEETGQVYEQYF.

The chain recombines TRBV4-3 with TRBJ1-1; possible D gene TRBD1, 5 bases. V gave up 4 bases and J gave up 4 bases, with 10 bases separating them. The germline CDR1 and CDR2 sequences are LGHNA and YSLEER. This CDR3 contains 13 residues. The CDR3 sequence: CASSRGVRTEAFF. The CDR3 region has the DNA TGCGCCAGCAGCCGAGGGGTGCGCACTGAAGCTTTCTTT.

This clone has only one observation. The chain carries TRBV4-3 and TRBJ2-5; no definite D call. Trimming left V 0 bases short and J 5 bases short, with 13 bases between. The CDR3 length is 15 residues. Germline-derived CDR1 and CDR2 are LGHNA and YSLEER. The CDR3 DNA sequence: TGCGCCAGCAGCCAAGATGTCGGCCCCCGGGAGACCCAGTACTTC. Translating it yields CASSQDVGPRETQYF.

The V call is TRBV9, the J call TRBJ1-1; D is possibly TRBD1 (5 bases). The CDR3 loop spans 13 amino acids. Germline CDR1 reads SGDLS; CDR2 reads YYNGEE. V dropped 5 bases and J dropped 1 base, with 9 bases sitting between them. The CDR3 reads CASRGEPNTEAFF. The CDR3 bases are TGTGCCAGCAGGGGGGAGCCGAACACTGAAGCTTTCTTT.

This clone was recorded only once. V usage is TRBV30 and J usage is TRBJ2-3, with 11 bases aligning to TRBD2. The CDR3 extends over 15 amino acids. The germline gives CDR1 GTSNPN, CDR2 SVGIG (reference sequence). V dropped 2 bases and J dropped 1; count of bases not matched to a gene: 2. CDR3 nucleotides: TGTGCCTGGAGTCTACTAGCGGGAGGCACAGATACGCAGTATTTT. Protein sequence: CAWSLLAGGTDTQYF.

This clone was counted between two and nine times. The rearrangement joins TRBV28 to TRBJ1-6; D is perhaps TRBD1 (5 bases). Germline V lookup: CDR1 MDHEN, CDR2 SYDVKM. Trimming took 3 bases from V and 6 from J, leaving 12 bases between them. The CDR3 loop spans 15 amino acids. Written as DNA, the CDR3 is TGTGCCAGCAGTTTCCGGGGGATGGGTAATTCACCCCTCCACTTT. Amino acid sequence: CASSFRGMGNSPLHF. The full variable domain, rest sourced from reference TRBV28 and TRBJ1-6, is DVKVTQSSRYLVKRTGEKVFLECVQDMDHENMFWYRQDPGLGLRLIYFSYDVKMKEKGDIPEGYSVSREKKERFSLILESASTNQTSMYLCASSFRGMGNSPLHFGNGTRLTVT.

The gene calls are TRBV4-2 and TRBJ1-5, with D unresolved. This CDR3 has 13 residues. Germline CDR1 LGHNA, CDR2 YNFKEQ. Between the trimmed V and J ends, which lost 0 bases and 10 bases, there was a span of 10 bases. CDR3 amino acids: CASSQDKGQPQHF. CDR3 DNA: TGTGCCAGCAGCCAAGATAAGGGTCAACCCCAGCATTTT.

This CDR3 reads CASSPPGLAGMNTGELFF. As DNA, the CDR3 is TGTGCCAGCAGCCCGCCGGGACTAGCGGGGATGAACACCGGGGAGCTGTTTTTT. The chain carries TRBV5-4 and TRBJ2-2; 13 bases agree with TRBD2. The CDR3 sequence is 18 residues long. V dropped 4 bases and J dropped 1; count of bases not matched to a gene: 7. Germline CDR1 reads SGHNT; CDR2 reads YYREEE (reference sequence).

The chain recombines TRBV5-6 with TRBJ2-7; tentative D call: TRBD2 (5 bases). Trimming removed 1 base from V and 0 bases from J, with 8 bases in between. This CDR3 is 14 amino acids long. From germline, CDR1 is SGHDT and CDR2 YYEEEE. The CDR3 sequence is CASSLMGVSYEQYF. CDR3 sequence (DNA): TGTGCCAGCAGCTTGATGGGAGTCTCCTACGAGCAGTACTTC.

The CDR3 reads CAWRGQGMAEAFF. CDR3 nucleotides: TGTGCCTGGAGGGGACAGGGGATGGCCGAAGCTTTCTTT. The rearrangement uses TRBV30 and TRBJ1-1; 10 nucleotides align to TRBD1. This CDR3 has 13 amino acids. The V gene end was trimmed by 3 bases and the J gene end by 8 bases; junction bases not matched to a gene: 6. Germline CDR1 GTSNPN, CDR2 SVGIG (reference sequence).

The rearrangement uses TRBV6-1 and TRBJ2-7; no firm D call. This CDR3 spans 16 amino acids. Germline values: CDR1 MNHNS, CDR2 SASEGT. Trimming took off 2 bases at V and 6 bases at J, with 20 bases between the two ends. The CDR3 protein is CASSERRSRLISEQYF. Written as DNA, the CDR3 is TGTGCCAGCAGTGAAAGAAGATCGCGATTAATATCCGAGCAGTACTTC.

The V gene is TRBV7-2, the J gene TRBJ2-7, with D uncertain. Germline values: CDR1 SGHTA, CDR2 FQGNSA. The CDR3 has 14 residues. Between the trimmed V and J ends, which lost 1 base and 0 bases, there was a span of 7 bases. As DNA, the CDR3 is TGTGCCAGCAGCTTAGTGCCAGGCTCCTACGAGCAGTACTTC. Translating it yields CASSLVPGSYEQYF.